These 3 T cell receptor beta chains originate from one sample sequenced in a study of control samples from healthy donors and cancer patients. Sequenced by immunoSEQ multiplex PCR; TCRdb stores in-frame clones only, minus some. Here the sample spans 150,000 to 200,000 clones, 94% being singletons. The source material was blood. Receptors were obtained from a woman in her thirties or forties in good health.

CDR3 sequence (DNA): TGTGCCAGCTCACCAGAACAGCGGGACTACAATGAGCAGTTCTTC. This translates into CASSPEQRDYNEQFF. V and J are TRBV18 and TRBJ2-1, with TRBD2 identical over 7 bases. The CDR3 covers 15 residues. Germline CDR1 KGHSH, CDR2 LQKENI. V shed 2 bases, J shed 3 bases, and the junction held 4 bases outside the gene matches.

The J gene is TRBJ1-1, the V gene TRBV7-9; D not resolved. The V and J ends lost 3 bases and 8 bases respectively, with 7 bases between them. CDR3 length: 11 amino acids. Germline CDR1 SEHNR, CDR2 FQNEAQ (reference sequence). In DNA form, the CDR3 reads TGTGCCAGCAGCTTCGGGCGGGAAGCTTTCTTT. It encodes CASSFGREAFF.

The chain links TRBV6-5 to TRBJ2-5; D tentatively fits TRBD1 or TRBD2 (5 bases each). Germline V gene lookup returns CDR1 MNHEY and CDR2 SVGAGI. Trimming removed 6 bases from V and 2 bases from J, with 16 bases in between. The CDR3 is 15 residues long. The CDR3, as DNA: TGTGCCAGCAGCCCCCCAGGGACGCCTCAAGAGACCCAGTACTTC. Amino acid sequence: CASSPPGTPQETQYF.